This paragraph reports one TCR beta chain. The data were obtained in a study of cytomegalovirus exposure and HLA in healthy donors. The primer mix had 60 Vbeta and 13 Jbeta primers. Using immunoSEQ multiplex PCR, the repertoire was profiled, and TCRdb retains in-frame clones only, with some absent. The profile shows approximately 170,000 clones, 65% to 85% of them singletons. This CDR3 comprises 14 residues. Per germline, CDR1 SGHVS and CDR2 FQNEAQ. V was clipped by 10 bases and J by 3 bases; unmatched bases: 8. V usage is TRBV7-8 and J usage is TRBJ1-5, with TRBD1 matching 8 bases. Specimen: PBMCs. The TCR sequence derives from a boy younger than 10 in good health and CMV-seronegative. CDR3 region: CATNQGALNQPQHF. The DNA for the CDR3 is TGTGCCACCAATCAGGGGGCCCTCAATCAGCCCCAGCATTTT.